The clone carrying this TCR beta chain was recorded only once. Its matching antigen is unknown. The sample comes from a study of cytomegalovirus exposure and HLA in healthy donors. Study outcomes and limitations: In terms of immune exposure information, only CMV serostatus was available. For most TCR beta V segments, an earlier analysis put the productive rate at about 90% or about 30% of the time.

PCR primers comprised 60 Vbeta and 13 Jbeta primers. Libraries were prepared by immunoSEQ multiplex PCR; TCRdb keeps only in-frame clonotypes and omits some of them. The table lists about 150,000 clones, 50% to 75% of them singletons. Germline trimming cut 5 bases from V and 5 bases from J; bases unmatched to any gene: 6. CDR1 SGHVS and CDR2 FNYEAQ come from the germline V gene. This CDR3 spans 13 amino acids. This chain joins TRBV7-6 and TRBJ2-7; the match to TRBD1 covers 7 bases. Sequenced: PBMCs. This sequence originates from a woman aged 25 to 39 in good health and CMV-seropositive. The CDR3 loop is CASSPQTGNEQYF. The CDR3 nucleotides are TGTGCCAGCAGCCCACAGACAGGGAACGAGCAGTACTTC.